This is a list of T cell receptor beta chains from one sample in a study of blood T cell repertoires in COVID-19. This table comes from immunoSEQ multiplex PCR, and its TCRdb copy is limited to in-frame clones, with some not included. In the table there are 250,000 or so clones, roughly 86% of which are singletons. Sequenced input: peripheral blood. These receptors were obtained from a woman between 55 and 75 years old with COVID-19, enrolled during active disease. Each CDR3 is given without its conserved first and last residue. Each record gives: J gene, clone size, V gene, CDR3 protein. Size is omitted from some rows. Given values are once, few, many or a class for expanded clones.

J gene: TRBJ1-2; clone size: once; V gene: TRBV9; CDR3 protein: ASSVAAGSNYGYT
J gene: TRBJ1-2; clone size: .; V gene: TRBV5-1; CDR3 protein: ASSEGQSYGYT
J gene: TRBJ2-1; clone size: .; V gene: TRBV27; CDR3 protein: ASSLSKRLAGGPNEQF
J gene: TRBJ2-2; clone size: .; V gene: TRBV6-4; CDR3 protein: ASSVGVGELF
J gene: TRBJ1-5; clone size: .; V gene: TRBV2; CDR3 protein: ASSTGRAQPQH
J gene: TRBJ1-1; clone size: .; V gene: TRBV27; CDR3 protein: ASSLTGWTTEAF
J gene: TRBJ2-6; clone size: .; V gene: TRBV6-4; CDR3 protein: ASSALGLNSGANVLT
J gene: TRBJ1-6; clone size: .; V gene: TRBV28; CDR3 protein: ASSAHFGTGSGSPLH
J gene: TRBJ1-4; clone size: .; V gene: TRBV30; CDR3 protein: AWSPDRGEKLF
J gene: TRBJ1-4; clone size: .; V gene: TRBV29-1; CDR3 protein: SAVVEKLF
J gene: TRBJ2-7; clone size: few; V gene: TRBV5-1; CDR3 protein: ASSLDAGVGYEQY
J gene: TRBJ2-7; clone size: .; V gene: TRBV9; CDR3 protein: ASSVGTGIPHEQY
J gene: TRBJ2-7; clone size: .; V gene: TRBV11-1; CDR3 protein: ASSANGAGAAYEQY
J gene: TRBJ1-5; clone size: .; V gene: TRBV28; CDR3 protein: ASRRGEVGQPQH
J gene: TRBJ1-2; clone size: .; V gene: TRBV7-9; CDR3 protein: ASSFGGQGAYGYT
J gene: TRBJ1-1; clone size: .; V gene: TRBV19; CDR3 protein: AISRGAGSAEAF
J gene: TRBJ1-2; clone size: few; V gene: TRBV25-1; CDR3 protein: ASSKTGTGGSYGYT
J gene: TRBJ1-1; clone size: .; V gene: TRBV6-4; CDR3 protein: ASRGQVGGNTEAF
J gene: TRBJ1-5; clone size: few; V gene: TRBV24-1; CDR3 protein: ATSDAGTGNNQPQH
J gene: TRBJ2-3; clone size: .; V gene: TRBV19; CDR3 protein: ASSPRTRGTGGDTQY
J gene: TRBJ2-1; clone size: once; V gene: TRBV7-8; CDR3 protein: ASSSLAGRYEQF
J gene: TRBJ1-1; clone size: .; V gene: TRBV5-1; CDR3 protein: ASSNHDRGEGNTEAF
J gene: TRBJ2-2; clone size: .; V gene: TRBV7-9; CDR3 protein: ASSLGPTGELF
J gene: TRBJ1-6; clone size: .; V gene: TRBV6-2/TRBV6-3; CDR3 protein: ASSYRSGGFPLH
J gene: TRBJ2-3; clone size: .; V gene: TRBV5-1; CDR3 protein: ASSFDSNTDTQY
J gene: TRBJ2-1; clone size: .; V gene: TRBV4-2; CDR3 protein: ASSPISSGLAANEQF
J gene: TRBJ2-7; clone size: .; V gene: TRBV7-8; CDR3 protein: ASSFGLAGGSTSYEQY
J gene: TRBJ1-1; clone size: .; V gene: TRBV6-1; CDR3 protein: ASSEDRERAF
J gene: TRBJ2-2; clone size: few; V gene: TRBV11-2; CDR3 protein: ASSPLGLAGRGGELF
J gene: TRBJ1-5; clone size: .; V gene: TRBV5-8; CDR3 protein: ASSLNPGGNQPQH
J gene: TRBJ2-6; clone size: .; V gene: TRBV18; CDR3 protein: ASSPGTGDSGANVLT
J gene: TRBJ1-2; clone size: .; V gene: TRBV30; CDR3 protein: AWSDRSKPG
J gene: TRBJ2-7; clone size: .; V gene: TRBV19; CDR3 protein: ASSLRDKESYEQY
J gene: TRBJ2-3; clone size: .; V gene: TRBV18; CDR3 protein: ASSPGSGDTQY
J gene: TRBJ1-1; clone size: .; V gene: TRBV5-4; CDR3 protein: ASSQQGSAEAF
J gene: TRBJ1-5; clone size: .; V gene: TRBV6-5; CDR3 protein: ASRQGLSNQPQH
J gene: TRBJ2-3; clone size: .; V gene: TRBV6-5; CDR3 protein: ASSRDLSTDTQY
J gene: TRBJ2-2; clone size: .; V gene: TRBV18; CDR3 protein: ASSPSPGVAGELF
J gene: TRBJ1-1; clone size: .; V gene: TRBV7-6; CDR3 protein: ASSNTGQGWTEAF
J gene: TRBJ1-2; clone size: once; V gene: TRBV9; CDR3 protein: ASSNQSPYGYT
J gene: TRBJ1-1; clone size: .; V gene: TRBV30; CDR3 protein: AWNRQAPNTEAF